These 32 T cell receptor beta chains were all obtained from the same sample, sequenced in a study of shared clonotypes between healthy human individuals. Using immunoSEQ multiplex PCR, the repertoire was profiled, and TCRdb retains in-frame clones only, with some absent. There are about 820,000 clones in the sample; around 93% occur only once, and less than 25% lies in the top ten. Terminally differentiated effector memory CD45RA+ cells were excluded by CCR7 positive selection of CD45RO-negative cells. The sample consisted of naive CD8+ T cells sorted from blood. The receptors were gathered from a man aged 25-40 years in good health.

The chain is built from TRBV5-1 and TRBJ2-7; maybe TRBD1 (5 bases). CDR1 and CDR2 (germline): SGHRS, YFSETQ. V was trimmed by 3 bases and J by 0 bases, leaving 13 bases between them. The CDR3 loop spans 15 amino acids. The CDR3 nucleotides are TGCGCCAGCAGCTCCGGACACCTTTCCTCCTACGAGCAGTACTTC. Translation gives CASSSGHLSSYEQYF.

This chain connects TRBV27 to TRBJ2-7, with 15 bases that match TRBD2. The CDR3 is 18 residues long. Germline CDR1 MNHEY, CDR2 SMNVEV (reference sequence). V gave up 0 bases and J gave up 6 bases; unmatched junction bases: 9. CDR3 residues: CASSLSAGLAGGPSEQYF. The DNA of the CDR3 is TGTGCCAGCAGTTTATCCGCCGGACTAGCGGGAGGGCCTTCCGAGCAGTACTTC.

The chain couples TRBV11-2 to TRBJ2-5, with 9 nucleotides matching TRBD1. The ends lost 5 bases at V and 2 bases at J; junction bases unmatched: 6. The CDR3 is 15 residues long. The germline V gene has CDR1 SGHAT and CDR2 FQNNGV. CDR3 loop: CASSQTGTGQETQYF. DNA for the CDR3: TGTGCCAGCAGCCAGACCGGGACAGGGCAAGAGACCCAGTACTTC.

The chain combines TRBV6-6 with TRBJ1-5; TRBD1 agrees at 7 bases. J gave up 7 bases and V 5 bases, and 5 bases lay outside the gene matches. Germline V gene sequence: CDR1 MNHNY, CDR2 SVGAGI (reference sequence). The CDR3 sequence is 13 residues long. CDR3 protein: CASSQGTAQPQHF. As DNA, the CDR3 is TGTGCCAGCAGTCAGGGGACAGCACAGCCCCAGCATTTT.

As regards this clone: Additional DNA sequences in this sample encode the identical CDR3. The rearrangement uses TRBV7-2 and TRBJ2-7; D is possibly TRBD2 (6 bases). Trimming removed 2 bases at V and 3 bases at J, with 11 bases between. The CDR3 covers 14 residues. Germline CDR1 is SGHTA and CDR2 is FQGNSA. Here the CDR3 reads CASSLSPGDYEQYF. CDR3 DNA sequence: TGTGCCAGCAGCTTATCGCCGGGAGACTACGAGCAGTACTTC.

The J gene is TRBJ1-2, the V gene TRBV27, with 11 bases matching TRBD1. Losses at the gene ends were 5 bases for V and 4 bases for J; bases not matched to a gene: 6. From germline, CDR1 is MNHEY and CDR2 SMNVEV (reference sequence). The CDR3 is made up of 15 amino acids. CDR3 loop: CASSLTGQGGYGYTF. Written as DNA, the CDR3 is TGTGCCAGCAGTCTAACGGGACAGGGGGGCTATGGCTACACCTTC.

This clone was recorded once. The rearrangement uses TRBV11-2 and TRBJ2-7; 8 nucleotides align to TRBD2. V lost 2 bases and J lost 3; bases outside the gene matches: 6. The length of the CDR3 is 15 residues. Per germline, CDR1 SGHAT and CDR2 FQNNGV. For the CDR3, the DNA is TGTGCCAGCAGCTTAATACTAGCGGTAAACTACGAGCAGTACTTC. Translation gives CASSLILAVNYEQYF.

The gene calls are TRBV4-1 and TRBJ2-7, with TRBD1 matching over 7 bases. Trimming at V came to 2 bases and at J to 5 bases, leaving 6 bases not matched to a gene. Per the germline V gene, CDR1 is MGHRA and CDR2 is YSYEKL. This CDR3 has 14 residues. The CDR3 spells CASSQTTGWHEQYF. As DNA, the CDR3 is TGCGCCAGCAGCCAAACGACAGGGTGGCACGAGCAGTACTTC.

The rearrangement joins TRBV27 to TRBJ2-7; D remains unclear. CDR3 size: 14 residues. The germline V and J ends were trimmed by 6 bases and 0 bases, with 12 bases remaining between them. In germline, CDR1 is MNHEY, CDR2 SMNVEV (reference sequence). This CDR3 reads CASRDEQSSYEQYF. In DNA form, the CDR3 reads TGTGCCAGCAGGGACGAACAGAGCTCCTACGAGCAGTACTTC.

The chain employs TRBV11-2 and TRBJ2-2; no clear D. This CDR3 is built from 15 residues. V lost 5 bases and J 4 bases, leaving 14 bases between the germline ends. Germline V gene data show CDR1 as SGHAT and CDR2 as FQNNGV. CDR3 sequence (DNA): TGTGCCAGCAGCGAACTACACTCGGTCACCGGGGAGCTGTTTTTT. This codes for CASSELHSVTGELFF.

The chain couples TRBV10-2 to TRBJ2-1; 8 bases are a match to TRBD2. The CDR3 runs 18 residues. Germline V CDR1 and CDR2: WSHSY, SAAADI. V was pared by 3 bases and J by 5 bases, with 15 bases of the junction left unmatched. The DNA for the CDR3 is TGCGCCAGCAGTGACCCGGGGGGGAGGGATCTCCTCCACAATGAGCAGTTCTTC. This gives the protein CASSDPGGRDLLHNEQFF.

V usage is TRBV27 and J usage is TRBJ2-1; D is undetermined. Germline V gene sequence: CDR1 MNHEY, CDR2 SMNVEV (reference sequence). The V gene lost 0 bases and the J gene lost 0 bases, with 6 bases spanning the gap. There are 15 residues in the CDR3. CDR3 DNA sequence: TGTGCCAGCAGTTTATCGACCAGCTCCTACAATGAGCAGTTCTTC. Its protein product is CASSLSTSSYNEQFF.

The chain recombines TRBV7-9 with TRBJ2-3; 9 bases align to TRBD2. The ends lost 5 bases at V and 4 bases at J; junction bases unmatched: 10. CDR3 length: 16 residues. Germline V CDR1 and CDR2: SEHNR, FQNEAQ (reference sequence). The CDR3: CASSRLAGGPADTQYF. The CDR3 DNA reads TGTGCCAGCAGCCGCTTGGCGGGAGGGCCAGCAGATACGCAGTATTTT.

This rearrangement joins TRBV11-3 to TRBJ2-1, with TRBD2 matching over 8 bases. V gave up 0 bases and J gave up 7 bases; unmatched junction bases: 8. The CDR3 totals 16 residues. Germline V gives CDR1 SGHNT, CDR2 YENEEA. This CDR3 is CASSLEGGLGGNEQFF. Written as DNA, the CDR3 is TGTGCCAGCAGCTTAGAGGGGGGACTAGGAGGGAATGAGCAGTTCTTC.

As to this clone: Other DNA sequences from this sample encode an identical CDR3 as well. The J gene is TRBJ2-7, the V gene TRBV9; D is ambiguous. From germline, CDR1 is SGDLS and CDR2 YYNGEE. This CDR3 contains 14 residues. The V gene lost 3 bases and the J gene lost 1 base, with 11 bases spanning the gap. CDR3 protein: CASSAGSSSYEQYF. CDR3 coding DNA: TGTGCCAGCAGCGCCGGGTCCTCTTCCTACGAGCAGTACTTC.

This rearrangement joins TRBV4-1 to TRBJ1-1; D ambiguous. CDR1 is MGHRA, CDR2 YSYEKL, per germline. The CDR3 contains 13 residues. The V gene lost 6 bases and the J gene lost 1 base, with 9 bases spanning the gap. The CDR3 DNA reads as TGCGCCAGCAGTCTCGATCGGAACACTGAAGCTTTCTTT. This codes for CASSLDRNTEAFF.

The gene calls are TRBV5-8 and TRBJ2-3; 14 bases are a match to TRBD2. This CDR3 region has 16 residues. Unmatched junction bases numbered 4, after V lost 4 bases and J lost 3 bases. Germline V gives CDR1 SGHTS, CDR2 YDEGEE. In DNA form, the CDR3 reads TGTGCCAGCAGCGGGGGACTAGCGGGAGTAACAGATACGCAGTATTTT. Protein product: CASSGGLAGVTDTQYF.

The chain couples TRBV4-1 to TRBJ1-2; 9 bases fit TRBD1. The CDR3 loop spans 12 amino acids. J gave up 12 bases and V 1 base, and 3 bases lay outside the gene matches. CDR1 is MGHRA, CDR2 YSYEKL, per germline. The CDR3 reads CASSQVGTGHTF. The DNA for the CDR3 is TGCGCCAGCAGCCAAGTAGGGACAGGGCACACCTTC.

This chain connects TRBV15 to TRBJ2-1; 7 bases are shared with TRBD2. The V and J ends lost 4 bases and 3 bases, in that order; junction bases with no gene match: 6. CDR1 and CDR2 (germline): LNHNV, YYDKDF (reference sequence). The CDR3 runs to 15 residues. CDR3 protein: CATSIERGLYNEQFF. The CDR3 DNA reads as TGTGCCACCAGCATTGAGCGGGGACTCTACAATGAGCAGTTCTTC.

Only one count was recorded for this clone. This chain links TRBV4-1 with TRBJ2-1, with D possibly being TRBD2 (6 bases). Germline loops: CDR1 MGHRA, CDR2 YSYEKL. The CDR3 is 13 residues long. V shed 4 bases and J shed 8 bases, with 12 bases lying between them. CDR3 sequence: CASSRGGGDEQFF. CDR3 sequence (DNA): TGCGCCAGCAGCCGGGGCGGAGGGGATGAGCAGTTCTTC.

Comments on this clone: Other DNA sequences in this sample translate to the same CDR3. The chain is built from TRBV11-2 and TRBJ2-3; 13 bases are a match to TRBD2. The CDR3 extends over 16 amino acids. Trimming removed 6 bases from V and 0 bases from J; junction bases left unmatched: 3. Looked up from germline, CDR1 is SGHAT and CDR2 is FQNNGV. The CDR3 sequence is CASSRGLAGSTDTQYF. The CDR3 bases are TGTGCCAGCAGTAGGGGACTAGCGGGAAGCACAGATACGCAGTATTTT.

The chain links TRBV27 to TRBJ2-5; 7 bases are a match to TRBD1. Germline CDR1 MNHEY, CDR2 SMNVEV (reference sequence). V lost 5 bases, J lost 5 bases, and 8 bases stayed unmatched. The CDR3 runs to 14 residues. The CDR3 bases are TGTGCCAGCAGTCCCAGACAGGGAATCGAGACCCAGTACTTC. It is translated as CASSPRQGIETQYF.

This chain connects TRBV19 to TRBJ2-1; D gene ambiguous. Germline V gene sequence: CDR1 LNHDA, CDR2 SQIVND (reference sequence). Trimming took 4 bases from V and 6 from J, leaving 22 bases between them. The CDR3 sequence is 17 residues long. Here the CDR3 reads CASSTITSGIRVNEQFF. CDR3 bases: TGTGCCAGTAGTACAATCACCTCTGGGATCCGGGTCAATGAGCAGTTCTTC.

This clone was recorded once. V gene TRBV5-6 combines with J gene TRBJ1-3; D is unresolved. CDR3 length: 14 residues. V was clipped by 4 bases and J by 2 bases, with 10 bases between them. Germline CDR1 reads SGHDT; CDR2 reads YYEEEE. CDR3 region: CASSPRTAGNTIYF. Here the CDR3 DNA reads TGTGCCAGCAGCCCTCGGACGGCTGGAAACACCATATATTTT.

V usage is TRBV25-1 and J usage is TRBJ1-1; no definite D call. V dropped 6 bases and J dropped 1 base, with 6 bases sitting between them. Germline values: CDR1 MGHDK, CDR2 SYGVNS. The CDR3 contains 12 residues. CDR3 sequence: CASSDWNTEAFF. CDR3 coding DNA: TGTGCCAGCAGCGACTGGAACACTGAAGCTTTCTTT.

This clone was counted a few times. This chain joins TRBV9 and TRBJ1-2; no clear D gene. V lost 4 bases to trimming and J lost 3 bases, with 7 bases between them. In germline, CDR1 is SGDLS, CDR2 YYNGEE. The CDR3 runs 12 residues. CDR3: CASSQQYYGYTF. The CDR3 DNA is TGTGCCAGCAGCCAACAATACTATGGCTACACCTTC.

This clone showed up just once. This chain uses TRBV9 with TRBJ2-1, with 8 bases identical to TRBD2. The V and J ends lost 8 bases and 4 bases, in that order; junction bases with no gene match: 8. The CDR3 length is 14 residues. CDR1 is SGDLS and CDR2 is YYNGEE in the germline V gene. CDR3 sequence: CARPGTRLYNEQFF. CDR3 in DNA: TGTGCCAGACCCGGGACTAGACTATACAATGAGCAGTTCTTC.

This chain's CDR3 is CASSRQGWETQYF. CDR3 bases: TGTGCCAGCAGCCGACAGGGTTGGGAGACCCAGTACTTC. The chain combines TRBV7-9 with TRBJ2-5, with TRBD1 matching over 7 bases. The germline CDR1 and CDR2 sequences are SEHNR and FQNEAQ (reference sequence). This CDR3 has 13 amino acids. J gave up 5 bases and V 5 bases, and 5 bases lay outside the gene matches.

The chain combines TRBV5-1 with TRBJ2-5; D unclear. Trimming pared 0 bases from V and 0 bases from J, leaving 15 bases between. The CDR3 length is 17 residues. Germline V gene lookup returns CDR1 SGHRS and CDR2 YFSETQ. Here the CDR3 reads CASSLEFWVGNQETQYF. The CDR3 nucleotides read TGCGCCAGCAGCTTGGAGTTTTGGGTGGGTAACCAAGAGACCCAGTACTTC.

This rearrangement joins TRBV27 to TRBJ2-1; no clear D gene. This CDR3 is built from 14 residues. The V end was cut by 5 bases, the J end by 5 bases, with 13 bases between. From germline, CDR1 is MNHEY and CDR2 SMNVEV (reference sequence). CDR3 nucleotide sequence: TGTGCCAGCAGTAAACCCGGACCGCACAATGAGCAGTTCTTC. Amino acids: CASSKPGPHNEQFF.

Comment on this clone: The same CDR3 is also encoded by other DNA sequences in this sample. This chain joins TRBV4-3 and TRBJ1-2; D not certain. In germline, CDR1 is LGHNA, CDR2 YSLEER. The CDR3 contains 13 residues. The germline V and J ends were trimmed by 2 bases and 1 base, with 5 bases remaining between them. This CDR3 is CASSQYVNYGYTF. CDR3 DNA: TGCGCCAGCAGCCAATATGTTAACTATGGCTACACCTTC.

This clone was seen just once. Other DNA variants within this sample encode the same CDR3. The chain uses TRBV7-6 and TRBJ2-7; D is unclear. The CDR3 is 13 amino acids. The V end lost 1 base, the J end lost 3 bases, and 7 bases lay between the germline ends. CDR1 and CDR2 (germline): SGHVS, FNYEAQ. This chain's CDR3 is CASSLGPSYEQYF. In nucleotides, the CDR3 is TGTGCCAGCAGCTTAGGCCCCAGCTACGAGCAGTACTTC.